This T cell receptor beta chain was obtained from a study of follicular helper T cells after annual influenza vaccination. Study summary: Across the 2013-2014, 2014-2015 and 2015-2016 vaccination seasons, some subjects were resampled.

V lost 1 base and J lost 4; bases outside the gene matches: 6. The V gene's germline CDR1 is LGHNA and CDR2 YSLEER. The CDR3 covers 16 residues. Time point reported: 2015-2016 season, 7 days after influenza vaccination. This table comes from immunoSEQ multiplex PCR, and its TCRdb copy is limited to in-frame clones, with some not included. The table lists roughly 7,000 clones, about 88% of them singletons. This TCR was sampled from an adult who received the influenza vaccine. The sample was CXCR5+ CD38- circulating T follicular helper cells from blood, taken 7 days after influenza vaccination. Regarding subset: circulating Tfh, non-naive CD4+CXCR5+PD-1+ (ICOS+CD38+ or ICOS-CD38-). This chain uses TRBV4-3 with TRBJ2-3; 9 bases agree with TRBD2. CDR3 sequence: CASSQGGLAGSDTQYF. The CDR3, as DNA: TGCGCCAGCAGCCAAGGGGGACTAGCTGGTTCAGATACGCAGTATTTT.